This T cell receptor beta chain was recorded in a study of cytomegalovirus exposure and HLA in healthy donors. Donors likely had unrecorded immune exposures despite being nominally healthy when sampled. To note about this clone: Its antigen is not known.

The PCR used 60 Vbeta and 13 Jbeta primers. Assay used: immunoSEQ multiplex PCR; TCRdb lists only in-frame clones, some missing. The sample yields 200,000 to 250,000 clones, about 80% seen once. Study-wide points: In a later analysis, donors in an Asian-associated ancestry cluster reportedly had fewer N-insertions in productive TCRs than the cohort mean. Most likely, a cluster of highly shared sequence variants arose as a sequencing artifact.

Sequenced: PBMCs. This TCR was recovered from a girl aged 10 to 17 in good health and CMV-seronegative.

The CDR3: CASSLAGEYEGYTF. For the CDR3, the DNA is TGTGCCAGCTCATTGGCAGGGGAATACGAAGGCTACACCTTC. This chain joins TRBV18 and TRBJ1-2; a weak D match, TRBD1 (6 bases). CDR3 length equals 14 residues. V lost 5 bases and J 8 bases, leaving 18 bases between the germline ends. Germline CDR1 is KGHSH and CDR2 is LQKENI.